Listed here are 21 T cell receptor beta chains from one sample, sequenced in a study of T cell repertoires in cytomegalovirus infection. TCRdb analysed the reads with MiXCR anew, one entry per CDR3 protein. The sample has fewer than 950,000 distinct CDR3 sequences, approximately 30% seen once. No cognate antigen is known for these TCRs. The material was cultured CD8+ T cells from PBMCs, obtained from culture after CMV antigen stimulation. These receptors were collected from a human donor in good health (CMV status not recorded). Some clones in this sample may be carry-over from other donors' samples.

This clonotype was seen a few times. The chain couples TRBV20-1 to TRBJ2-7, with TRBD2 as a possible D gene (5 bases). This CDR3 is 13 amino acids long. Germline V gene lookup returns CDR1 DFQATT and CDR2 SNEGSKA (reference sequence). V lost 5 bases to trimming and J lost 0 bases, with 11 bases between them. The CDR3 spells CSAELDSSYEQYF. CDR3 nucleotides: TGCAGTGCTGAGTTGGACTCCTCCTACGAGCAGTACTTC.

This clonotype was counted only a few times. The chain couples TRBV5-5 to TRBJ2-1, with 10 bases matching TRBD2. CDR1 is SGHKS, CDR2 YYEKEE, per germline (reference sequence). Germline trimming cut 0 bases from V and 8 bases from J; bases unmatched to any gene: 5. This CDR3 contains 15 residues. This CDR3 is CASSLGSSGGYEQFF. CDR3 sequence (DNA): TGTGCCAGCAGCTTGGGGTCTAGCGGGGGATATGAGCAGTTCTTC.

Remarks on this clonotype: An end of the junction differs from the germline gene, which may be a read error. This rearrangement joins TRBV6-5 to TRBJ2-1; D not certain. This CDR3 spans 18 amino acids. Germline assignment: CDR1 MNHEY and CDR2 SVGAGI. CDR3 amino acids: CASSSNKPAEPSYSEQFF. The CDR3, as DNA: TGTGCCAGCAGTTCCAACAAGCCTGCAGAACCTTCCTACAGTGAGCAGTTCTTC.

This chain connects TRBV5-4 to TRBJ2-3; D gene ambiguous. This CDR3 is 14 amino acids long. Germline V lookup: CDR1 SGHNT, CDR2 YYREEE (reference sequence). The V gene lost 0 bases and the J gene lost 5 bases, with 10 bases spanning the gap. The CDR3 bases are TGTGCCAGCAGCTTGGAAGGGTACGGAGATACGCAGTATTTT. Translating gives CASSLEGYGDTQYF.

There are a few counts of this clonotype. V usage is TRBV5-8 and J usage is TRBJ2-3, with TRBD2 matching 8 bases. Germline lookup yields CDR1 SGHTS and CDR2 YDEGEE. CDR3 length equals 16 residues. With V trimmed by 2 bases and J by 2 bases, 7 bases remained unmatched. DNA for the CDR3: TGTGCCAGCAGCTTCGGGGTAGCGGGGTCCACAGATACGCAGTATTTT. Protein sequence: CASSFGVAGSTDTQYF.

The chain uses TRBV7-9 and TRBJ2-2, with D uncertain. The CDR3 has 13 residues. V lost 5 bases to trimming and J lost 5 bases, with 9 bases between them. Per the germline V gene, CDR1 is SEHNR and CDR2 is FQNEAQ (reference sequence). DNA for the CDR3: TGTGCCAGCAGCCCGACGATTACCGGGGAGCTGTTTTTT. Protein sequence: CASSPTITGELFF.

The gene calls are TRBV28 and TRBJ1-6; no firm D call. V lost 8 bases and J lost 0, with 14 bases in between. This CDR3 has 16 residues. Per germline, CDR1 MDHEN and CDR2 SYDVKM. The CDR3 protein is CASRVRGTSYNSPLHF. The CDR3 DNA follows: TGTGCCAGCCGGGTGAGAGGAACCTCCTATAATTCACCCCTCCACTTT.

This clonotype turned up a few times. The V and J genes are TRBV7-9 and TRBJ2-7, with unresolved D. The germline V and J ends were trimmed by 4 bases and 0 bases, with 10 bases remaining between them. This CDR3 contains 14 residues. Germline lookup yields CDR1 SEHNR and CDR2 FQNEAQ (reference sequence). CDR3 residues: CASSSPQHSYEQYF. The CDR3 coding sequence is TGTGCCAGCAGCTCCCCCCAACACTCCTACGAGCAGTACTTC. The complete variable domain, with remaining parts taken from reference TRBV7-9 and TRBJ2-7, reads DTGVSQNPRHKITKRGQNVTFRCDPISEHNRLYWYRQTLGQGPEFLTYFQNEAQLEKSRLLSDRFSAERPKGSFSTLEIQRTEQGDSAMYLCASSSPQHSYEQYFGPGTRLTVT.

As for this clonotype: One base away lies a much larger clone, so this may be a sequencing read error. The chain joins TRBV7-2 to TRBJ1-6; 8 nucleotides line up with TRBD1. CDR3 length: 15 amino acids. From germline, CDR1 is SGHTA and CDR2 FQGNSA. The CDR3 is CASSLGGQGNSPIHF. CDR3 sequence (DNA): TGTGCCAGCAGCTTAGGAGGACAGGGAAATTCACCCATCCACTTT. The full variable domain, completed using reference TRBV7-2 and TRBJ1-6, is GAGVSQSPSNKVTEKGKDVELRCDPISGHTALYWYRQSLGQGLEFLIYFQGNSAPDKSGLPSDRFSAERTGGSVSTLTIQRTQQEDSAVYLCASSLGGQGNSPIHFGNGTRLTVT.

This clonotype has only a few counts. The rearrangement uses TRBV6-2 or TRBV6-3 and TRBJ1-2, with 7 bases lining up with TRBD1. J lost 0 bases, V lost 6 bases, and 10 bases had no gene match. Germline CDR1 is MNHEY and CDR2 is SVGEGT. The CDR3 runs 16 residues. In DNA form, the CDR3 reads TGTGCCAGCAGCGAGACAGGGCCGAGGACTAACTATGGCTACACCTTC. Translating gives CASSETGPRTNYGYTF.

Many counts were recorded for this clonotype. The rearrangement uses TRBV10-3 and TRBJ1-2; the match to TRBD1 covers 12 bases. This CDR3 is built from 18 residues. V gave up 10 bases and J gave up 3 bases; unmatched junction bases: 18. Germline-derived CDR1 and CDR2 are ENHRY and SYGVKD. The CDR3 sequence: CATVRVPGQGAQYYGYTF. The CDR3 DNA sequence: TGTGCCACCGTAAGAGTCCCGGGACAGGGGGCTCAGTACTATGGCTACACCTTC.

The chain joins TRBV4-1 to TRBJ1-5; perhaps TRBD1 as D (5 bases). This CDR3 has 14 residues. Germline V gene lookup returns CDR1 MGHRA and CDR2 YSYEKL. Trimming stripped 0 bases from V and 6 bases from J, with 9 bases between. Here the CDR3 reads CASSQDRGSQPQHF. CDR3 in DNA: TGCGCCAGCAGCCAAGATAGGGGCTCTCAGCCCCAGCATTTT.

This clonotype appeared a few times. The V and J genes are TRBV7-9 and TRBJ2-1, with D possibly matching TRBD2 (6 bases). Germline V gene sequence: CDR1 SEHNR, CDR2 FQNEAQ (reference sequence). The CDR3 sequence is 14 residues long. Trimming left V 3 bases short and J 6 bases short, with 12 bases between. CDR3 DNA sequence: TGTGCCAGCAGCTTGGGCGGGGTCTCCAATGAGCAGTTCTTC. Protein sequence: CASSLGGVSNEQFF.

The genes are TRBV6-2 or TRBV6-3 and TRBJ1-3, with 7 bases identical to TRBD1. With 1 base clipped from V and 1 base from J, the junction kept 4 bases outside the gene matches. CDR1 is MNHEY and CDR2 is SVGEGT in the germline V gene. CDR3 length: 16 residues. The CDR3 DNA sequence: TGTGCCAGCAGTTACTACGGGACAGCATCTGGAAACACCATATATTTT. Encoded protein: CASSYYGTASGNTIYF.

This clonotype was found a few times. CDR3 in amino acids: CASSLDRGFYGYTF. The CDR3, as DNA: TGTGCCAGCAGCCTCGACAGGGGATTCTATGGCTACACCTTC. The rearrangement uses TRBV7-2 and TRBJ1-2; 8 nucleotides match TRBD1. CDR3 length equals 14 residues. The germline gives CDR1 SGHTA, CDR2 FQGNSA. V gave up 5 bases and J gave up 4 bases; unmatched junction bases: 6.

This clonotype was observed a handful of times. The CDR3 spells CSVGTGNSYNEQFF. CDR3 coding DNA: TGCAGCGTAGGGACAGGCAACTCCTACAATGAGCAGTTCTTC. This rearrangement joins TRBV29-1 to TRBJ2-1, with TRBD1 matching over 8 bases. Trimming took 6 bases from V and 0 from J; bases not matched to a gene: 4. This CDR3 region has 14 residues. Germline V lookup: CDR1 SQVTM, CDR2 ANQGSEA.

The V gene is TRBV2, the J gene TRBJ2-7, with D possibly matching TRBD2 (6 bases). V was cut by 6 bases and J by 3 bases, with 9 bases left in between. Germline V gene sequence: CDR1 SNHLY, CDR2 FYNNEI. The length of the CDR3 is 12 residues. The CDR3 nucleotides read TGTGCCAGCAGGGACTACTACTACGAGCAGTACTTC. This encodes CASRDYYYEQYF.

V usage is TRBV9 and J usage is TRBJ2-1; TRBD2 matches 8 bases. The germline gives CDR1 SGDLS, CDR2 YYNGEE. The CDR3 totals 15 residues. The J segment lost 8 bases and the V segment lost 0 bases, leaving 7 bases of the junction unmatched. CDR3 region: CASSVVRGGRHEQFF. The DNA of the CDR3 is TGTGCCAGCAGCGTAGTACGGGGGGGCCGCCATGAGCAGTTCTTC.

The chain links TRBV7-8 to TRBJ2-3, with D maybe TRBD1 (5 bases). The CDR3 sequence is 18 residues long. Trimming took 2 bases from V and 2 from J, leaving 20 bases between them. Germline CDR1 SGHVS, CDR2 FQNEAQ. The CDR3 bases are TGTGCCAGCAGCTTAAGGGGCAGGGCCAACCAAAACACAGATACGCAGTATTTT. Protein product: CASSLRGRANQNTDTQYF.

V usage is TRBV6-6 and J usage is TRBJ1-1; possibly TRBD1 for D (6 bases). The CDR3 totals 12 residues. Between the trimmed V and J ends, which lost 6 bases and 8 bases, there was a span of 13 bases. Germline CDR1 and CDR2: MNHNY and SVGAGI (reference sequence). CDR3 residues: CASRDKGEEAFF. The CDR3, as DNA: TGTGCCAGCAGGGATAAGGGGGAGGAAGCTTTCTTT.

This clonotype was detected many times. V and J are TRBV7-8 and TRBJ1-4; D is perhaps TRBD1 (5 bases). The CDR3 loop spans 16 amino acids. Trimming left V 4 bases short and J 12 bases short, with 24 bases between. Germline assignment: CDR1 SGHVS and CDR2 FQNEAQ. CDR3 in amino acids: CASSSGQGLMKGELFF. CDR3 nucleotide sequence: TGTGCCAGCAGCTCAGGGCAGGGACTTATGAAAGGGGAACTGTTTTTT.